Listed here is a single TCR beta chain. This sample was taken from a study of memory CD4+ T cells and cytomegalovirus serostatus. CDR3 length: 18 amino acids. Trimming left V 0 bases short and J 1 base short, with 16 bases between. CDR1 WSHSY and CDR2 SAAADI come from the germline V gene. The sort gate was single viable CD3+CD4+CD8-CD45RO+ cells for memory CD4+ T cells. The table came from immunoSEQ multiplex PCR; TCRdb's copy has only in-frame clones and leaves some out. The repertoire holds around 54,000 clones, with roughly 78% as singletons. Material for sequencing was memory CD4+ T cells from blood. This receptor was taken from an adult in good health and CMV-seronegative. The gene calls are TRBV10-2 and TRBJ1-5, with a weak D call TRBD1 (5 bases). CDR3 residues: CASSESRFGRGSNQPQHF. For the CDR3, the DNA is TGCGCCAGCAGTGAGTCAAGATTTGGGAGGGGAAGCAATCAGCCCCAGCATTTT.